The present entry profiles one T cell receptor beta chain with its context. This sample includes further DNA sequences coding for the same CDR3. Described treatment: oral pan-JAK inhibitor, 5-10 mg twice daily. This sample is part of a study of CD8+ T cells in alopecia areata. CDR1 MNHEY and CDR2 SMNVEV come from the germline V gene (reference sequence). There are 14 residues in the CDR3. V was pared by 3 bases and J by 3 bases, with 9 bases between. RNA, once extracted, was reverse transcribed into cDNA for use as the sequencing template. Assay used: immunoSEQ multiplex PCR; TCRdb lists only in-frame clones, some missing. The repertoire has 210,000 or so clones, approximately 67% of them found once; the top ten carry around 1.3%.

This TCR was sampled from a human donor with alopecia areata. The genes are TRBV27 and TRBJ1-5; unclear D gene. This sample comprised CD4+ T cells sorted from blood, obtained at approximately week 45, from a patient treated with tofacitinib. The CDR3 DNA is TGTGCCAGCAGTTTCGCGGGGTTCAATCAGCCCCAGCATTTT. It encodes CASSFAGFNQPQHF.